This T cell receptor (beta chain) is from a study of immune cell composition in non-small cell lung cancer. The table came from immunoSEQ multiplex PCR; TCRdb's copy has only in-frame clones and leaves some out. The sample holds roughly 2,000 clones, about four fifths seen once. Template was genomic DNA from frozen, unsorted single-cell suspensions. The CDR3 spans 14 residues. Per the germline V gene, CDR1 is MNHEY and CDR2 is SMNVEV (reference sequence). Trimming removed 3 bases from V and 2 bases from J; junction bases left unmatched: 3. The chain is built from TRBV27 and TRBJ1-1; 7 bases are shared with TRBD1. Sequencing input: lung tumor tissue. The TCR comes from a human donor with non-small cell lung cancer. The CDR3 region is CASSFDRENTEAFF. The CDR3 nucleotides read TGTGCCAGCAGTTTTGACAGGGAAAACACTGAAGCTTTCTTT.